This TCR beta chain was identified in a study of a mutant IDH1 vaccine in newly diagnosed glioma. Study background: Treated patients, approximately 60% male and approximately 40% female, averaged approximately 40 years of age. Study conclusions and caveats: A vaccine-induced immune response developed in around 94% of the patients.

Concerning this clone: As yet, its antigen is unknown.

Time point described: baseline, week 1 (first vaccination visit). Treatment specified: pre-vaccination baseline after standard-of-care therapy. The CDR3 length is 16 residues. Trimming removed 6 bases at V and 1 base at J, with 18 bases between. From germline, CDR1 is MDHEN and CDR2 SYDVKM. Sequenced by immunoSEQ multiplex PCR; TCRdb stores in-frame clones only, minus some. The table has around 63,000 clones, around 92% seen once. This chain connects TRBV28 to TRBJ1-1; possibly TRBD1 for D (6 bases). The sample was PBMCs, taken from a glioma patient treated with radiotherapy, temozolomide or both. The TCR originated in a man in his forties or fifties with glioma. CDR3 loop: CASSSAGTRKNTEAFF. DNA for the CDR3: TGTGCCAGCAGCTCCGCCGGGACACGGAAGAACACTGAAGCTTTCTTT. The variable domain in full, completed from reference TRBV28 and TRBJ1-1, reads DVKVTQSSRYLVKRTGEKVFLECVQDMDHENMFWYRQDPGLGLRLIYFSYDVKMKEKGDIPEGYSVSREKKERFSLILESASTNQTSMYLCASSSAGTRKNTEAFFGQGTRLTVV.